The 19 T cell receptor beta chains listed next were all sequenced from one sample in a study of T-cell memory formation after mild COVID-19. TCRdb called the 5' RACE reads again in MiXCR, with one record for every CDR3 protein. Found here are 250,000 to 350,000 distinct CDR3 sequences, more than 13% of them singletons; the top ten hold roughly 23%. Sequencing used PBMCs or a T cell subset sorted from them (not recorded which). The receptor set was obtained from a man between 18 and 29 years old who had mild COVID-19 (a few samples of this study predate the infection). Cell type and time point are not known.

The CDR3 here is CASSHLEPSGGLDEQFF. CDR3 bases: TGTGCCAGCAGCCACTTGGAGCCTAGCGGGGGACTTGATGAGCAGTTCTTC. The chain has TRBV11-1 and TRBJ2-1, with 10 bases matching TRBD2. The V gene end was trimmed by 5 bases and the J gene end by 8 bases; junction bases not matched to a gene: 15. The CDR3 is made up of 17 amino acids. Germline-derived CDR1 and CDR2 are SGHAT and FQDESV (reference sequence).

This clonotype has just a few counts. As DNA, the CDR3 is TGCAGTGCTAGGCGGGGGGGCCTCCACGAGCAGTACGTC. Translation gives CSARRGGLHEQYV. The chain has TRBV20-1 and TRBJ2-7; 9 positions agree with TRBD2. The CDR3 covers 13 residues. Germline CDR1 and CDR2: DFQATT and SNEGSKA (reference sequence). Unmatched junction bases numbered 5, after V lost 3 bases and J lost 5 bases.

This clonotype was observed a few times. The chain combines TRBV11-2 with TRBJ1-2; possibly TRBD1 for D (5 bases). CDR1 and CDR2 from the germline V gene are SGHAT and FQNNGV. Trimming shortened V by 5 bases and J by 2 bases, and 12 bases separated the two germline ends. CDR3 length: 14 residues. Written as DNA, the CDR3 is TGTGCCAGCAGCCCCGCGGGGGGGAACTATGGCTACACCTTC. It encodes CASSPAGGNYGYTF.

In its sample, this clonotype was seen a few times. J is TRBJ2-1 and V is TRBV7-2, with D maybe TRBD1 (6 bases). CDR1 is SGHTA, CDR2 FQGNSA, per germline. This CDR3 has 13 amino acids. Trimming cost V 5 bases and J 6 bases, with 11 bases left between them. CDR3 nucleotide sequence: TGTGCCAGCAGCCAGGGGAACTTCAATGAGCAGTTCTTC. Translated: CASSQGNFNEQFF.

The chain uses TRBV6-5 and TRBJ1-4; 9 nucleotides agree with TRBD1. J lost 6 bases, V lost 6 bases, and 5 bases had no gene match. The V gene's germline CDR1 is MNHEY and CDR2 SVGAGI. The CDR3 runs 14 residues. The CDR3 DNA reads as TGTGCCAGCAGGCCGGGACAGGGCTATGAAAAACTGTTTTTT. It translates to CASRPGQGYEKLFF.

This clonotype was found a few times. V is TRBV6-5 and J is TRBJ2-2; 7 nucleotides line up with TRBD2. CDR1 and CDR2 (germline): MNHEY, SVGAGI. The CDR3 covers 13 residues. V was pared by 6 bases and J by 6 bases, with 4 bases of the junction left unmatched. Written as DNA, the CDR3 is TGTGCCAGCAGACGAGCGGGGCCCGGGGAGCTGTTTTTT. This sequence encodes CASRRAGPGELFF.

The V and J genes are TRBV12-3 or TRBV12-4 and TRBJ1-2; 7 bases are a match to TRBD1. This CDR3 region has 14 residues. V dropped 4 bases and J dropped 0; count of bases not matched to a gene: 2. The CDR3, as DNA: TGTGCCAGCAGTTGGACAGGAACTAACTATGGCTACACCTTC. This translates into CASSWTGTNYGYTF.

The chain carries TRBV3-1 and TRBJ2-1; TRBD1 matches at 10 bases. The CDR3 is made up of 14 amino acids. Germline V gene data show CDR1 as LGHDT and CDR2 as YNNKEL (reference sequence). The junction had 6 bases not matched to a gene; V was cut back by 6 bases and J by 7 bases. CDR3: CASRGTGEVNEQFF. The CDR3 region has the DNA TGTGCCAGCAGGGGGACAGGGGAGGTGAATGAGCAGTTCTTC.

The chain couples TRBV19 to TRBJ1-2; D possibly corresponds to TRBD1 (6 bases). The CDR3 extends over 12 amino acids. Germline values: CDR1 LNHDA, CDR2 SQIVND (reference sequence). Trimming shortened V by 8 bases and J by 5 bases, and 12 bases separated the two germline ends. CDR3 in DNA: TGTGCCAGTTTACAGGGTCGGTATGGCTACACCTTC. Its protein is CASLQGRYGYTF.

The chain uses TRBV4-1 and TRBJ1-5; the match to TRBD1 covers 10 bases. The junction had 7 bases not matched to a gene; V was cut back by 0 bases and J by 5 bases. Germline CDR1 reads MGHRA; CDR2 reads YSYEKL. This CDR3 contains 17 residues. CDR3 sequence: CASSQEPSGTGDQPQHF. In nucleotides, the CDR3 is TGCGCCAGCAGCCAAGAACCTTCGGGGACAGGGGATCAGCCCCAGCATTTT.

This clonotype was recorded a few times. This rearrangement joins TRBV11-2 to TRBJ1-1; D uncertain. Trimming took 5 bases from V and 6 from J, leaving 22 bases between them. CDR1 and CDR2 from the germline V gene are SGHAT and FQNNGV. The CDR3 is 16 residues long. In nucleotides, the CDR3 is TGTGCCAGCAGCCCCCGAGCCCCACGCTCTATCGCTGAAGCTTTCTTT. Residues: CASSPRAPRSIAEAFF.

This clonotype occurred many times. The genes are TRBV4-3 and TRBJ2-2; D is possibly TRBD1 (6 bases). Trimming left V 1 base short and J 5 bases short, with 11 bases between. This CDR3 is 15 amino acids long. CDR1 and CDR2 from the germline V gene are LGHNA and YSLEER. The CDR3 protein is CASSQGPGVTGELFF. The CDR3 DNA sequence: TGCGCCAGCAGCCAAGGTCCAGGGGTAACCGGGGAGCTGTTTTTT.

The table lists this clonotype with a few counts. V and J are TRBV6-5 and TRBJ1-1, with D hard to call. Germline V CDR1 and CDR2: MNHEY, SVGAGI. This CDR3 contains 14 residues. V lost 7 bases and J 0 bases, leaving 12 bases between the germline ends. CDR3 in amino acids: CASTPVQMNTEAFF. CDR3 sequence (DNA): TGTGCCAGCACCCCGGTACAGATGAACACTGAAGCTTTCTTT.

This chain joins TRBV20-1 and TRBJ1-4; perhaps TRBD1 as D (6 bases). Germline V gene data show CDR1 as DFQATT and CDR2 as SNEGSKA (reference sequence). V was shortened by 3 bases and J by 3 bases, with 14 bases between the two germline ends. This CDR3 has 15 residues. The DNA of the CDR3 is TGCAGTGCTAGGAGGGGGGGGGCCGCTAATGAAAAACTGTTTTTT. Protein product: CSARRGGAANEKLFF.

This clonotype was found a few times. The rearrangement uses TRBV6-5 and TRBJ2-2; D is unresolved. CDR3 size: 13 residues. In germline, CDR1 is MNHEY, CDR2 SVGAGI. Deletions cut 1 base from V and 5 bases from J, with 5 bases between. CDR3 bases: TGTGCCAGCAGTTACTTTACAACCGGGGAGCTGTTTTTT. Translated, it gives CASSYFTTGELFF.

This clonotype was counted between two and nine times. The chain combines TRBV5-1 with TRBJ1-2; 7 nucleotides line up with TRBD1. CDR1 and CDR2 from the germline V gene are SGHRS and YFSETQ. With V trimmed by 0 bases and J by 4 bases, 6 bases remained unmatched. This CDR3 has 15 amino acids. CDR3 sequence: CASSLEQGSLYGYTF. CDR3 bases: TGCGCCAGCAGCTTGGAACAGGGGTCCCTCTATGGCTACACCTTC.

This chain uses TRBV4-3 with TRBJ2-1; no clear D gene. V lost 1 base and J lost 0, with 13 bases in between. Germline V gene sequence: CDR1 LGHNA, CDR2 YSLEER. The CDR3 extends over 17 amino acids. This chain's CDR3 is CASSQVEAAASYNEQFF. The CDR3 nucleotides are TGCGCCAGCAGCCAAGTTGAGGCGGCCGCCTCCTACAATGAGCAGTTCTTC.

The CDR3 DNA follows: TGCAGCGTTGGGGTATTGGGGGCTAAAGATACGCAGTATTTT. Translation: CSVGVLGAKDTQYF. J is TRBJ2-3 and V is TRBV29-1; D is perhaps TRBD1 (6 bases). Germline V gene lookup returns CDR1 SQVTM and CDR2 ANQGSEA. V gave up 4 bases and J gave up 5 bases, with 16 bases separating them. This CDR3 is 14 amino acids long.

This clonotype was detected a few times. This chain joins TRBV10-1 and TRBJ2-5; tentative D call: TRBD2 (5 bases). The CDR3 spans 14 residues. Trimming cost V 2 bases and J 1 base, with 8 bases left between them. From germline, CDR1 is WNHNN and CDR2 SYGVQD (reference sequence). The CDR3 region has the DNA TGCGCCAGCAGTGAGGGCAGCGGCCAAGAGACCCAGTACTTC. Its translation is CASSEGSGQETQYF.